The entry below describes one T cell receptor (beta chain). Its antigen remains unknown. Clones were sequenced by immunoSEQ multiplex PCR, and TCRdb holds only the in-frame ones, with some missing. The table shows about 140,000 clones, with about nine tenths occurring only once. The length of the CDR3 is 15 residues. V was trimmed by 3 bases and J by 4 bases, leaving 15 bases between them. From germline, CDR1 is KGHSH and CDR2 LQKENI. This specimen belongs to a study of T cell responses to AZD1222 COVID-19 vaccine. General observations from the study: Among those given AZD1222, only five to seven were seropositive at baseline. Spike-wide coverage was observed for vaccine-associated CD4 TCRs, with dominant responses at 160-218 and 743-854.

This sequence joins TRBV18 and TRBJ1-1; a weak D match, TRBD1 (6 bases). The source material was peripheral blood, sampled 28 days after the second AZD1222 dose. The TCR originated in an adult who received the AZD1222 COVID-19 vaccine. The CDR3 sequence: CASSPQQGDSTEAFF. CDR3 sequence (DNA): TGTGCCAGCTCACCGCAACAGGGCGACAGCACTGAAGCTTTCTTT.